This T cell receptor (beta chain) was obtained from a study of cytomegalovirus exposure and HLA in healthy donors. It was with 60 Vbeta and 13 Jbeta primers that the PCR ran. Libraries were prepared by immunoSEQ multiplex PCR; TCRdb keeps only in-frame clonotypes and omits some of them. The sample lists 160,000 or so clones, around 77% seen once, with approximately 1.3% in the top ten. CDR1 and CDR2 from the germline V gene are ENHRY and SYGVKD. CDR3 length equals 12 residues. V lost 7 bases and J 6 bases, leaving 10 bases between the germline ends. The V and J genes are TRBV10-3 and TRBJ2-1; D possibly corresponds to TRBD2 (6 bases). The receptor's source is a man aged 55 to 70 in good health and CMV-seronegative. The sequenced sample consisted of PBMCs. CDR3 sequence reads: CAITQEGNEQFF. The CDR3 DNA is TGTGCCATCACCCAGGAGGGCAATGAGCAGTTCTTC.